The 8 T cell receptor beta chains presented below share a single source sample, sequenced in a study of T cells in Graves' hyperthyroidism and ophthalmopathy. There were TCR beta CDR3 regions amplified from RNA transcripts. The TCR CDR3 first-round RT-PCR relied on the HTBI primer set. TCRdb independently ran MiXCR on the multiplex PCR reads; one entry per CDR3 protein. The top ten hold 42% of the sample, which has 100,000 to 140,000 distinct CDR3 sequences, 16% seen once. The sequenced material came from blood. These receptors came from a woman between 50 and 59 years old with Graves' hyperthyroidism.

This clonotype was counted ten times or more. V gene TRBV4-1 combines with J gene TRBJ1-3; D not resolved. V was cut by 6 bases and J by 0 bases, with 12 bases left in between. Germline V gene sequence: CDR1 MGHRA, CDR2 YSYEKL. There are 15 residues in the CDR3. The CDR3 coding sequence is TGCGCCAGCAGTCTCGGGCCTTACTCTGGAAACACCATATATTTT. Its protein product is CASSLGPYSGNTIYF.

There are many counts of this clonotype. The CDR3 loop reads CASSPPFFGYNEQFF. Written as DNA, the CDR3 is TGTGCCAGCAGCCCCCCTTTTTTCGGCTACAATGAGCAGTTCTTC. The chain links TRBV7-2 to TRBJ2-1, with unresolved D. The CDR3 has 15 residues. V was trimmed by 5 bases and J by 3 bases, leaving 14 bases between them. CDR1 and CDR2 from the germline V gene are SGHTA and FQGNSA.

This clonotype occurred many times. The V call is TRBV30, the J call TRBJ1-1; D is ambiguous. The germline CDR1 and CDR2 sequences are GTSNPN and SVGIG (reference sequence). The CDR3 extends over 14 amino acids. Trimming pared 0 bases from V and 2 bases from J, leaving 10 bases between. The CDR3 spells CAWSVPLVNTEAFF. In DNA form, the CDR3 reads TGTGCCTGGAGTGTACCGCTAGTAAACACTGAAGCTTTCTTT.

This clonotype was counted many times. The genes are TRBV20-1 and TRBJ1-1, with D tentatively TRBD1 (5 bases). The ends were cut back, 7 bases at V and 0 bases at J, with 15 bases in the middle. Per germline, CDR1 DFQATT and CDR2 SNEGSKA (reference sequence). The CDR3 covers 14 residues. Here the CDR3 reads CSVPDTGMNTEAFF. The CDR3 region has the DNA TGCAGTGTCCCGGACACCGGCATGAACACTGAAGCTTTCTTT.

In this sample, this clonotype turned up many times. In DNA form, the CDR3 reads TGTGCCAGCAGCCAATCCCTGAACACCGGGGAGCTGTTTTTT. Protein sequence: CASSQSLNTGELFF. This sequence joins TRBV14 and TRBJ2-2; D gene unclear. V shed 2 bases and J shed 1 base, with 5 bases lying between them. The germline V gene encodes CDR1 SGHDN and CDR2 FVKESK. This CDR3 has 14 amino acids.

This chain links TRBV12-3 or TRBV12-4 with TRBJ2-5, with 7 bases aligning to TRBD1. The J segment lost 5 bases and the V segment lost 2 bases, leaving 5 bases of the junction unmatched. This CDR3 is 14 amino acids long. The DNA for the CDR3 is TGTGCCAGCAGTTTACAGGGGGACGGGGAGACCCAGTACTTC. Its translation: CASSLQGDGETQYF.

This clonotype occurred many times. This chain links TRBV20-1 with TRBJ2-3, with 14 bases identical to TRBD2. V gave up 5 bases and J gave up 1 base; unmatched junction bases: 5. The CDR3 loop spans 16 amino acids. Germline V lookup: CDR1 DFQATT, CDR2 SNEGSKA (reference sequence). In DNA, the CDR3 is TGCAGTGCTCCTCCGGGACTAGCGGGAGGCACAGATACGCAGTATTTT. This sequence encodes CSAPPGLAGGTDTQYF.

This clonotype was seen many times. The chain has TRBV7-8 and TRBJ2-7, with 9 bases identical to TRBD2. The CDR3 totals 13 residues. The germline V gene encodes CDR1 SGHVS and CDR2 FQNEAQ. V was pared by 8 bases and J by 3 bases, with 5 bases of the junction left unmatched. The CDR3: CASATSGIYEQYF. The CDR3 coding sequence is TGTGCCAGCGCGACTAGCGGAATCTACGAGCAGTACTTC.